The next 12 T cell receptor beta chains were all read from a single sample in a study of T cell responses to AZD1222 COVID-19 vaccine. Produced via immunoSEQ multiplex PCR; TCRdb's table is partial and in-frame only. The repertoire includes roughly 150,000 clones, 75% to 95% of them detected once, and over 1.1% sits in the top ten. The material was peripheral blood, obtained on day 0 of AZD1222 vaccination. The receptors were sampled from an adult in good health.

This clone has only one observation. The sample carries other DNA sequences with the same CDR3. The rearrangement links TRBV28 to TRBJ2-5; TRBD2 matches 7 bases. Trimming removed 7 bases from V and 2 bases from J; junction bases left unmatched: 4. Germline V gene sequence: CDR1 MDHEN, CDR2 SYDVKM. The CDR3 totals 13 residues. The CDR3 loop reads CASTPGGQETQYF. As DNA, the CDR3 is TGTGCCAGCACCCCCGGGGGGCAAGAGACCCAGTACTTC.

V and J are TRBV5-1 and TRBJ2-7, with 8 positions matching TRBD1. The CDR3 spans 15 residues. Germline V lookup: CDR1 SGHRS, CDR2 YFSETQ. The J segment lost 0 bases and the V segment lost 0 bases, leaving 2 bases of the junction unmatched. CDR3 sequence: CASSLGQGHSYEQYF. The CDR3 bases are TGCGCCAGCAGCTTGGGACAGGGGCACTCCTACGAGCAGTACTTC.

The CDR3 region is CASSLSGGTDTQYF. CDR3 coding DNA: TGCGCCAGCAGCCTTAGCGGGGGCACAGATACGCAGTATTTT. This chain links TRBV5-1 with TRBJ2-3; 8 bases are shared with TRBD2. V lost 4 bases, J lost 1 base, and 2 bases stayed unmatched. Germline CDR1 and CDR2: SGHRS and YFSETQ. This CDR3 is built from 14 residues.

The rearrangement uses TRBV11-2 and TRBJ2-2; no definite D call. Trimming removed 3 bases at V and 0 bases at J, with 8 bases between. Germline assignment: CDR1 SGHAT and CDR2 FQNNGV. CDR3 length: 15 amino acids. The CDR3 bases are TGTGCCAGCAGCTTGAGAGGACCGAACACCGGGGAGCTGTTTTTT. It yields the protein CASSLRGPNTGELFF.

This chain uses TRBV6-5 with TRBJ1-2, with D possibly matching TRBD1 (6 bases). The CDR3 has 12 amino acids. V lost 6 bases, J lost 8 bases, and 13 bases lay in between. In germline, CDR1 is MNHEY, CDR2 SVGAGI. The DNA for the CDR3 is TGTGCCAGCAGCCTACAGGGCGCCGGCTACACCTTC. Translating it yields CASSLQGAGYTF.

In DNA, the CDR3 is TGTGCCAGCAGTTTAGGAGCCCAGGGGGCGGGTCAGCCCCAGCATTTT. Encoded protein: CASSLGAQGAGQPQHF. The chain uses TRBV28 and TRBJ1-5; 8 bases are a match to TRBD1. Germline values: CDR1 MDHEN, CDR2 SYDVKM. Unmatched junction bases numbered 9, after V lost 2 bases and J lost 6 bases. This CDR3 contains 16 residues.

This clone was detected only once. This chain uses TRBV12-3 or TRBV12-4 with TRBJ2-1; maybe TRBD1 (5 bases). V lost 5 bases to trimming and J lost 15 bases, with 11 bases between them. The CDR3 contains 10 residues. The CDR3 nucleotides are TGTGCCAGCAGTAGAGGACACGTGTTCTTC. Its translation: CASSRGHVFF.

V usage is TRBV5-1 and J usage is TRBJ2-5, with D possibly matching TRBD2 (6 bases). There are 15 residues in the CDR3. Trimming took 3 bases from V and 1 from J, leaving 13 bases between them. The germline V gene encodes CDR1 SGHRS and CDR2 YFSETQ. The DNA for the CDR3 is TGCGCCAGCAGCTGGCTCGGGGGACGCCAAGAGACCCAGTACTTC. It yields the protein CASSWLGGRQETQYF.

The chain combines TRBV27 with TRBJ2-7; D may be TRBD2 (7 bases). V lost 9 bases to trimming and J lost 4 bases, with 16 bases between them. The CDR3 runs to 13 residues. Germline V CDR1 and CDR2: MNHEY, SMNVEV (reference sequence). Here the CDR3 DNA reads TGTGCCAGTGGGGGGCAGGGACTATACGAGCAGTACTTC. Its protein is CASGGQGLYEQYF.

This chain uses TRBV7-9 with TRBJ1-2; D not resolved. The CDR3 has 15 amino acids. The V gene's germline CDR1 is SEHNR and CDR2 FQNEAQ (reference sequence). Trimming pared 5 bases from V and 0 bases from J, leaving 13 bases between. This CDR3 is CASSEVPSPNYGYTF. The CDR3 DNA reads TGTGCCAGCAGCGAGGTACCCTCTCCTAACTATGGCTACACCTTC.

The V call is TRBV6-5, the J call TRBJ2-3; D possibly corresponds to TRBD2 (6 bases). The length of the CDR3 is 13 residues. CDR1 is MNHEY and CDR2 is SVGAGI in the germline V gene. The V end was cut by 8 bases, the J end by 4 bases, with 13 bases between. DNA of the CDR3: TGTGCCAGCCAGCGGGCCCCCCCAGATACGCAGTATTTT. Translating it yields CASQRAPPDTQYF.

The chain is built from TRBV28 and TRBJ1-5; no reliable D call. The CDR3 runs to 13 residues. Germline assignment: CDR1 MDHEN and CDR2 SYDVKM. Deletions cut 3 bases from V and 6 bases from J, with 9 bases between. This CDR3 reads CASSFAETQPQHF. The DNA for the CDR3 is TGTGCCAGCAGTTTTGCGGAGACTCAGCCCCAGCATTTT.